The rows below give T cell receptor beta chains drawn from one sample of a study of T cell changes during pregnancy in multiple sclerosis. Libraries were prepared by immunoSEQ multiplex PCR; TCRdb keeps only in-frame clonotypes and omits some of them. The table records 93,000 or so clones, 80% to 95% of them present only once. Sample: peripheral blood, taken before pregnancy. Source of these receptors: a female donor with multiple sclerosis, enrolled in a pregnancy study. Each CDR3 is given with its conserved first and last residue. The D gene is left open where the match is weak. For some rows the clone size is stated as once, few or many, or as a class when expanded; others skip it.

V	D	size	J	DNA	CDR3
TRBV7-9	TRBD1	.	TRBJ2-3	TGTGCCAGCAGCTTAGGACAGGGACGCACAGATACGCAGTATTTT	CASSLGQGRTDTQYF
TRBV7-2	.	.	TRBJ1-1	TGTGCCAGCTCTCGACGGGGAGGTGAAGCTTTCTTT	CASSRRGGEAFF
TRBV25-1	.	.	TRBJ2-7	TGTGCCAGCAGTGATGGTTGGGCCGTCTCCTACGAGCAGTACTTC	CASSDGWAVSYEQYF
TRBV30	.	.	TRBJ2-5	TGTGCCTGGAGTGTACCAGGGTACGAGACCCAGTACTTC	CAWSVPGYETQYF
TRBV13	TRBD2	.	TRBJ2-7	TGTGCCAGCAGCCCGTTAGGGACTAGCGGGAGCTACGAGCAGTACTTC	CASSPLGTSGSYEQYF
TRBV10-3	TRBD2	.	TRBJ2-5	TGTGCCATCAGTGAGGCGGGGGACCCCCACTTC	CAISEAGDPHF
TRBV6-5	.	.	TRBJ1-2	TGTGCCAGCAGTCCTGGGGGCCAGGGCTATGGCTACACCTTC	CASSPGGQGYGYTF
TRBV5-4	.	.	TRBJ1-5	TGTGCCAGCAGCCCGGGGGATAGCAATCAGCCCCAGCATTTT	CASSPGDSNQPQHF
TRBV6-4	.	.	TRBJ1-2	TGTGCCAGCAGAGAAAGACTGGGACACCAATATGGCTACACCTTC	CASRERLGHQYGYTF
TRBV11-2	.	.	TRBJ2-3	TGTGCCAGCAGCTTAGATCAGGGGCCAGATACGCAGTATTTT	CASSLDQGPDTQYF
TRBV7-2	.	.	TRBJ2-1	TGTGCCAGCAGCTTAGAATTCGACTTAGGGTTCTTC	CASSLEFDLGFF
TRBV4-3	TRBD2	.	TRBJ2-3	TGCGCCAGCAGCCAAGGTCTGGGGGGGACCACAGATACGCAGTATTTT	CASSQGLGGTTDTQYF
TRBV7-2	TRBD1	.	TRBJ1-1	TGTGCCAGCAGCTACGGGACAGGGAGGAACACTGAAGCTTTCTTT	CASSYGTGRNTEAFF
TRBV9	TRBD1	.	TRBJ1-4	TGTGCCAGCAGCGTAGATGGAACGGCAGGGGGCGAAAAACTGTTTTTT	CASSVDGTAGGEKLFF
TRBV2	TRBD1	once	TRBJ2-7	TGTGCCAGCATGAGCAGGGGGCTGAACGAGCAGTACTTC	CASMSRGLNEQYF
TRBV5-4	TRBD1	.	TRBJ1-2	TGTGCCAGCAGCTTTCGGACAGGGGGCCCCCGGTACTATGGCTACACCTTC	CASSFRTGGPRYYGYTF
TRBV2	TRBD2	.	TRBJ2-1	TGTGCCAGCAGTGAATTGTTCGGGGGGGCGAATGAGCAGTTCTTC	CASSELFGGANEQFF
TRBV5-4	TRBD1	.	TRBJ1-4	TGTGCCAGCAGCAGAGGGACAGGGAGAGAAAATGAAAAACTGTTTTTT	CASSRGTGRENEKLFF
TRBV27	.	few	TRBJ1-3	TGTGCCAGCACCGCTGGCGGGTTCGGAAACACCATATATTTT	CASTAGGFGNTIYF
TRBV28	TRBD1	.	TRBJ1-1	TGTGCCAGCAGCATGACAGGGGGGAACACTGAAGCTTTCTTT	CASSMTGGNTEAFF
TRBV2	TRBD2	.	TRBJ2-7	TGTGCCAGCAGTGAGGGGGGAGGGCCGATAGAGCAGTACTTC	CASSEGGGPIEQYF
TRBV9	.	.	TRBJ1-1	TGTGCCAGCTCCCCCGGGGGGCTCGACACTGAAGCTTTCTTT	CASSPGGLDTEAFF
TRBV28	.	.	TRBJ2-2	TGTGCCAGCAGCCACAACGACTGGATGAACACCGGGGAGCTGTTTTTT	CASSHNDWMNTGELFF
TRBV6-6	TRBD1	.	TRBJ2-7	TGTGCCAGCAATACCGACAGGGGGTTCCCCATACCGTACTTC	CASNTDRGFPIPYF
TRBV25-1	TRBD2	.	TRBJ2-7	TGTGCCAGCAGTGATGACGGGAGGGCGGACGAGCAGTACTTC	CASSDDGRADEQYF
TRBV9	.	.	TRBJ2-2	TGTGCCAGCAGCGTAATTGGGGAGACCGGGGAGCTGTTTTTT	CASSVIGETGELFF
TRBV6-5	TRBD2	.	TRBJ2-7	TGTGCCAGCAGTTACTCGGTAACTAGCGGCTCCTACGAGCAGTACTTC	CASSYSVTSGSYEQYF
TRBV4-1	TRBD1	.	TRBJ1-1	TGCGCCAGCAGCCAAGAAGTTGACAGGGTGACTGAAGCTTTCTTT	CASSQEVDRVTEAFF
TRBV23-1	.	.	TRBJ1-2	TGCGCCAGCAGTCAATGGAGGGGAGGTTGTAGCTACACCTTC	CASSQWRGGCSYTF
TRBV28	.	.	TRBJ2-1	TGTGCCAGCAGTCCGAGGTGGAATGAGCAGTTCTTC	CASSPRWNEQFF
TRBV5-1	TRBD1	.	TRBJ1-4	TGCGCCAGCAGCTTGGAGGGGACAGGGACTAATGAAAAACTGTTTTTT	CASSLEGTGTNEKLFF
TRBV6-5	.	.	TRBJ2-1	TGTGCCAGCAGTTACTCGGCATACAATGAGCAGTTCTTC	CASSYSAYNEQFF
TRBV7-7	.	once	TRBJ2-1	TGTGCCAGCAGCTTAGGCCGACTAGAAAATGAGCAGTTCTTC	CASSLGRLENEQFF
TRBV7-2	TRBD1	once	TRBJ2-2	TGTGCCAGCAGCCCCTTAAGAGGGGGCAATTTACCGGGGGAGCTGTTTTTT	CASSPLRGGNLPGELFF
TRBV18	.	.	TRBJ1-1	TGTGCCAGCTCACCCAAACAGGGTGTTAAAGCTTTCTTT	CASSPKQGVKAFF
TRBV12-5	TRBD1	.	TRBJ2-7	TGTGCTAGTGGTTTGACCGGGACAGGGGTCTACGAGCAGTACTTC	CASGLTGTGVYEQYF
TRBV6-5	TRBD1	.	TRBJ1-2	TGTGCCAGCAGATCTACAGGGGATAGCTACACCTTC	CASRSTGDSYTF
TRBV11-2	.	.	TRBJ2-1	TGTGCCAGCAGCTTAGATTTATTAGCTACCCCTTACAATGAGCAGTTCTTC	CASSLDLLATPYNEQFF
TRBV7-9	TRBD2	.	TRBJ2-7	TGTGCCAGCAGCTTATGGACTAGCGGTAATAGCGAGCAGTACTTC	CASSLWTSGNSEQYF
TRBV28	.	once	TRBJ2-4	TGTGCCAGCAGTCTTGCAGGCGCCAAAAACATTCAGTACTTC	CASSLAGAKNIQYF
TRBV7-2	TRBD2	.	TRBJ2-5	TGTGCCAGCAGCTTAATAATCTGGCGTCCGGGGAGGGATGAGGAGACCCAGTACTTC	CASSLIIWRPGRDEETQYF
TRBV18	.	.	TRBJ1-2	TGTGCCAGCTCACCAGGCAGTCACTATGGCTACACCTTC	CASSPGSHYGYTF
TRBV18	.	.	TRBJ1-2	TGTGCCAGCTCACTACCACCTACAGCTTTTAACGGCTACACCTTC	CASSLPPTAFNGYTF
TRBV5-1	TRBD1	.	TRBJ1-2	TGCGCCAGCAGCTCCCGGGACAGGATCTATGGCTACACCTTC	CASSSRDRIYGYTF
TRBV7-9	TRBD1	.	TRBJ1-1	TGTGCCAGCAGCTTAGGGGGACAGCCCAACACTGAAGCTTTCTTT	CASSLGGQPNTEAFF
TRBV2	TRBD2	.	TRBJ2-5	TGTGCCAGCAGTTTTCCTCCCACTATAGCGGGAGGGCCATATACGGAGACCCAGTACTTC	CASSFPPTIAGGPYTETQYF
TRBV7-2	.	.	TRBJ1-1	TGTGCCAGCAGCTTAGTGCGTCTGACAGAGAGTAACACTGAAGCTTTCTTT	CASSLVRLTESNTEAFF
TRBV5-4	.	.	TRBJ2-1	TGTGCCAGCAGCGGTAGATCAAATGAGCAGTTCTTC	CASSGRSNEQFF
TRBV14	.	.	TRBJ2-2	TGTGCCAGCAGCCAAGATCTTGTCAGAGCGACCGGGGAGCTGTTTTTT	CASSQDLVRATGELFF
TRBV4-3	TRBD2	.	TRBJ2-1	TGCGCCAGCAGCCCTCTAGCGGGGGCCCGCAATGAGCAGTTCTTC	CASSPLAGARNEQFF
TRBV9	.	.	TRBJ1-1	TGTGCCAGCAGCGGGGCGGGGGGGAGCATGAACACTGAAGCTTTCTTT	CASSGAGGSMNTEAFF
TRBV28	TRBD1	.	TRBJ1-2	TGTGCCAGCAGTCTGACAGGGTGGGACGGCTACACCTTC	CASSLTGWDGYTF
TRBV6-6	TRBD1	.	TRBJ1-1	TGTGCCAGCAGCCTCAGGACAGGCCCCCAGGGGACTGAAGCTTTCTTT	CASSLRTGPQGTEAFF
TRBV5-1	TRBD1	.	TRBJ1-1	TGCGCCAGCAATCCCGGGACAGGGAACACTGAAGCTTTCTTT	CASNPGTGNTEAFF
TRBV28	.	.	TRBJ2-7	TGTGCCAGCAGTTTAAGGGGCGCGAGCTACGAGCAGTACTTC	CASSLRGASYEQYF
TRBV13	.	.	TRBJ1-3	TGTGCCAGCAGCTACAAAGGAAACACCATATATTTT	CASSYKGNTIYF
TRBV4-3	.	.	TRBJ2-2	TGCGCCAGCAGCCAATTAGAAACCGGGGAGCTGTTTTTT	CASSQLETGELFF
TRBV6-4	TRBD2	once	TRBJ2-3	TGTGCCAGCAGTACCGGGACTAGCGCAGATACGCAGTATTTT	CASSTGTSADTQYF
TRBV10-3	TRBD1	.	TRBJ2-2	TGTGCCATCAGTGAGCCAGACAGGGGGCGGTCGGAGCTGTTTTTT	CAISEPDRGRSELFF